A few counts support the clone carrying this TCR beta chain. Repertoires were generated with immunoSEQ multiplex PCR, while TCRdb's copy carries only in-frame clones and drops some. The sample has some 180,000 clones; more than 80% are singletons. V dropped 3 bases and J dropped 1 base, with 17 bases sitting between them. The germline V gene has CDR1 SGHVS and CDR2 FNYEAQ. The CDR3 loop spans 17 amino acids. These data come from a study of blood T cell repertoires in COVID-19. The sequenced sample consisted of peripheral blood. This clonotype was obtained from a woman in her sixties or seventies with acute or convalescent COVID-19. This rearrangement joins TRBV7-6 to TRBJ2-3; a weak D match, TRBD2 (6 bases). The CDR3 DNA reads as TGTGCCAGCAGCTTGGGGTGGGGGGACTTACGCACAGATACGCAGTATTTT. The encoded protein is CASSLGWGDLRTDTQYF.